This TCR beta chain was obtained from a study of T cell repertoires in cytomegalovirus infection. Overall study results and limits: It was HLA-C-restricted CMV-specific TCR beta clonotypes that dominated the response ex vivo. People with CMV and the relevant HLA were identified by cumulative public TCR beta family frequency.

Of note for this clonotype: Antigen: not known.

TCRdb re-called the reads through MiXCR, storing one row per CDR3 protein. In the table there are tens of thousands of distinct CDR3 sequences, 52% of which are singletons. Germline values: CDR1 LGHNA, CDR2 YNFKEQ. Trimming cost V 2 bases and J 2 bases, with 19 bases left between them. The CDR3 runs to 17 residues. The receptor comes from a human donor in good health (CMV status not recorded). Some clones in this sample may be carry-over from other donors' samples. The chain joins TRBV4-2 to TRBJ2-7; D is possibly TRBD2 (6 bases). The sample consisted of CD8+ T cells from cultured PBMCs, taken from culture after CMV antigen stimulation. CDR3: CASSQSSSVAVPYEQYF. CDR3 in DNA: TGTGCCAGCAGCCAAAGTTCGTCAGTAGCGGTTCCCTACGAGCAGTACTTC.